Listed here is a single TCR beta chain. Its target is unknown. Germline CDR1 SGDLS, CDR2 YYNGEE. CDR3 length equals 15 residues. The V and J ends lost 6 bases and 5 bases, in that order; junction bases with no gene match: 13. Produced via immunoSEQ multiplex PCR; TCRdb's table is partial and in-frame only. The top ten hold around 10% of the sample, which has about 110,000 clones, 85% to 90% seen once. This record belongs to a study of T cell responses to AZD1222 COVID-19 vaccine. The study's findings and limits: Seropositive status at baseline applied to only a handful of AZD1222 recipients. Sampled repertoires all dated from after the peak T cell response.

The clonotype was recovered from an adult in good health. This chain joins TRBV9 and TRBJ2-5, with 7 bases fitting TRBD2. Sequenced here: peripheral blood, sampled on day 0 of AZD1222 vaccination. CDR3 nucleotide sequence: TGTGCCAGCACCCGGACTAGAGGGGATTGGGAGACCCAGTACTTC. Protein sequence: CASTRTRGDWETQYF.